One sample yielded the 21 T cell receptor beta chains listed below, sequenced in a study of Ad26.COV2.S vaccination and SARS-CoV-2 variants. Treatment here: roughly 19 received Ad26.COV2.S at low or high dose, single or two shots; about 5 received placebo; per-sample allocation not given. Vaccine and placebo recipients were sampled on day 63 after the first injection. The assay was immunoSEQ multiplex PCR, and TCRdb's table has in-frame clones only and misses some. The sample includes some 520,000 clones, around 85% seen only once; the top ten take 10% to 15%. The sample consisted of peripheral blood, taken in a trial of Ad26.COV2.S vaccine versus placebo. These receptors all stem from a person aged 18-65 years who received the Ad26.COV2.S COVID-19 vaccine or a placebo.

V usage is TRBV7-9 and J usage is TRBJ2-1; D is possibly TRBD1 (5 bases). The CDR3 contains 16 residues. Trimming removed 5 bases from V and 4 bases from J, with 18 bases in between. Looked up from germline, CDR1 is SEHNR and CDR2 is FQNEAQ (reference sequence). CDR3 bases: TGTGCCAGCAGCAAAGGTGCAACAGGTCGGTACAATGAGCAGTTCTTC. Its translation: CASSKGATGRYNEQFF.

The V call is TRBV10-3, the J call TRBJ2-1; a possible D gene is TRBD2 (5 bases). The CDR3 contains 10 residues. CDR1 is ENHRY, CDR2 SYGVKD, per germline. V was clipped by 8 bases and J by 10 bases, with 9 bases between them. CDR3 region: CAIGLEEQFF. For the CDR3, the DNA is TGTGCCATCGGACTGGAGGAGCAGTTCTTC.

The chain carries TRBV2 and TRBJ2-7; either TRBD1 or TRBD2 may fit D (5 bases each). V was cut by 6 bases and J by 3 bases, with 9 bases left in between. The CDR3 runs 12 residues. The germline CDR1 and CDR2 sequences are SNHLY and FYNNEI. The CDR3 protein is CASRGTVYEQYF. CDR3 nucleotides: TGTGCCAGCAGAGGGACCGTCTACGAGCAGTACTTC.

DNA of the CDR3: TGTGCCTGGAGTCTTAGCGCTCACAATGAGCAGTTCTTC. This codes for CAWSLSAHNEQFF. The V gene is TRBV30, the J gene TRBJ2-1; D might be TRBD2 (5 bases). This CDR3 comprises 13 residues. Trimming stripped 2 bases from V and 5 bases from J, with 10 bases between. Looked up from germline, CDR1 is GTSNPN and CDR2 is SVGIG (reference sequence).

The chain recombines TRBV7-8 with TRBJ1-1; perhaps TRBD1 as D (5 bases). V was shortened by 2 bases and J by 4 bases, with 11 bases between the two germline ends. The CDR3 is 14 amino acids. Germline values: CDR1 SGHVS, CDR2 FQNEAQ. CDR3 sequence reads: CASSLIRGFTEAFF. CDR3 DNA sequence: TGTGCCAGCAGCTTAATAAGGGGATTCACTGAAGCTTTCTTT.

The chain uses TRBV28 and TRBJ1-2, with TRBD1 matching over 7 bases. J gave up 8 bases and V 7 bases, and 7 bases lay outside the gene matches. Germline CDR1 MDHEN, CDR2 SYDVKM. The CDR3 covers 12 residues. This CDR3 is CASTRQGGGYTF. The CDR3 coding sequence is TGTGCCAGCACGCGACAGGGTGGGGGCTACACCTTC.

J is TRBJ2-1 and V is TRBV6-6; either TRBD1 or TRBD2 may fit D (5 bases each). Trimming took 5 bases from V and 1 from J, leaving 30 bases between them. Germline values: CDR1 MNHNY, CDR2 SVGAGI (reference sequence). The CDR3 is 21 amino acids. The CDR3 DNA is TGTGCCAGCAGTCAACGCCGGCCGGGACCCCTACGTACGGAGTCCTACAATGAGCAGTTCTTC. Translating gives CASSQRRPGPLRTESYNEQFF.

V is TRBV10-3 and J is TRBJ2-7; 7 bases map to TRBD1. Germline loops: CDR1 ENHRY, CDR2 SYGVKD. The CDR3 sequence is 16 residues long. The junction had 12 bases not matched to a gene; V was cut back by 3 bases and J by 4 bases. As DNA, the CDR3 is TGTGCCATCAGTGATTCCCCCCGGACAGGTCGGTACGAGCAGTACTTC. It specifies CAISDSPRTGRYEQYF.

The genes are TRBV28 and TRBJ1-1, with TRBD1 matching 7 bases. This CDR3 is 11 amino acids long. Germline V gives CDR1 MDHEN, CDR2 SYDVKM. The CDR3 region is CMGARGTEAFF. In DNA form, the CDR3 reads TGTATGGGGGCCAGGGGGACTGAAGCTTTCTTT.

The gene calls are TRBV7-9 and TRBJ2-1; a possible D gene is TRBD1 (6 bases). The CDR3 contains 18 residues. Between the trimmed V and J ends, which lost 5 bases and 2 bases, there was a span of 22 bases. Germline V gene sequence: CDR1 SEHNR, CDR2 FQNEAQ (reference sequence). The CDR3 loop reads CASSPAPHRESTYNEQFF. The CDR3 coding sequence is TGTGCCAGCAGCCCGGCCCCCCACAGGGAGTCCACCTACAATGAGCAGTTCTTC.

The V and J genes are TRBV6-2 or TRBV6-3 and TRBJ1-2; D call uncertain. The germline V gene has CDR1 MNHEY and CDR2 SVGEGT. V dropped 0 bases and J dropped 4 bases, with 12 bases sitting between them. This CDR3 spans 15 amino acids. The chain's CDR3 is CASSYSLSPSYGYTF. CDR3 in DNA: TGTGCCAGCAGTTACTCCTTGTCTCCCTCCTATGGCTACACCTTC.

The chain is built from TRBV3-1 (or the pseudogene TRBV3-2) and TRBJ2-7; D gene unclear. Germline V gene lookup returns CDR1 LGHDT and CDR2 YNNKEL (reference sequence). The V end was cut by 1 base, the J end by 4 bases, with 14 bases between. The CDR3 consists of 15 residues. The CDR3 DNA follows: TGTGCCAGCAGCCAAGTAAAAGGCACCTTATACGAGCAGTACTTC. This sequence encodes CASSQVKGTLYEQYF.

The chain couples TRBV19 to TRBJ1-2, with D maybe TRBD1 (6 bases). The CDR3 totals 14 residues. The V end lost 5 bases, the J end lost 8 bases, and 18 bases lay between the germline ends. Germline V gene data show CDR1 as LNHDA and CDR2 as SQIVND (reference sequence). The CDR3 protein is CASSPRGPLEGYTF. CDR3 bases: TGTGCCAGTAGTCCCCGGGGGCCTCTGGAAGGCTACACCTTC. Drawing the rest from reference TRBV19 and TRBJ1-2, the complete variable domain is DGGITQSPKYLFRKEGQNVTLSCEQNLNHDAMYWYRQDPGQGLRLIYYSQIVNDFQKGDIAEGYSVSREKKESFPLTVTSAQKNPTAFYLCASSPRGPLEGYTFGSGTRLTVV.

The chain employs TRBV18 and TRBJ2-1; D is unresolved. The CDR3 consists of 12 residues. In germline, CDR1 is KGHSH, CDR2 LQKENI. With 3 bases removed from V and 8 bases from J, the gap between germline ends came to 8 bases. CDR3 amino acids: CASSPSVYEQFF. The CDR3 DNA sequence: TGTGCCAGCTCACCCAGCGTGTATGAGCAGTTCTTC.

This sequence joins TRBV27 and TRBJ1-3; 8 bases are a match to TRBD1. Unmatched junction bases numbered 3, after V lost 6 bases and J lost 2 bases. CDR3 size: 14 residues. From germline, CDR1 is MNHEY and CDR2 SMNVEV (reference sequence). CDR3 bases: TGTGCCAGCAGGCCACAGGGGGCTGGAAACACCATATATTTT. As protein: CASRPQGAGNTIYF.

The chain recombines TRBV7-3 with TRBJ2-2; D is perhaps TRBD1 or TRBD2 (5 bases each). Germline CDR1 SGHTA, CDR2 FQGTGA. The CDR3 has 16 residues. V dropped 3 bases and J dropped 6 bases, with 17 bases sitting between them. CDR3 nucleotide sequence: TGTGCCAGCAGCTTGGTAGCGCCACTAGGGGCCGGGGAGCTGTTTTTT. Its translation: CASSLVAPLGAGELFF.

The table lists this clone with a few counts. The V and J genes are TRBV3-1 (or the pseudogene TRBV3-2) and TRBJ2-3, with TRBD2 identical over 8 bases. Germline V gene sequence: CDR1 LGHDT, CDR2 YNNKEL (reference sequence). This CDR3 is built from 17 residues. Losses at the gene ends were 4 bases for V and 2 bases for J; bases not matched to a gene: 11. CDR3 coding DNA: TGTGCCAGCAGCCCAATAGCGGGGCGGGGGGACACAGATACGCAGTATTTT. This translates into CASSPIAGRGDTDTQYF.

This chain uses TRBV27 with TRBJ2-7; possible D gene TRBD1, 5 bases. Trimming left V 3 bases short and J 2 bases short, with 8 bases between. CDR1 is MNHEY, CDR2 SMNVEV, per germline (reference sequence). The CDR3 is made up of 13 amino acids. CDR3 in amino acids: CASSFQGPYEQYF. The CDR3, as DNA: TGTGCCAGCAGTTTCCAGGGTCCCTACGAGCAGTACTTC.

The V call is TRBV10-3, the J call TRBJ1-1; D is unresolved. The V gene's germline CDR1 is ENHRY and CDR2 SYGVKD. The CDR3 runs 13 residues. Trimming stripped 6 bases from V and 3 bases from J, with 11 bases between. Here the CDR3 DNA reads TGTGCCATCAGCGAGGATCCGGACACTGAAGCTTTCTTT. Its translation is CAISEDPDTEAFF.

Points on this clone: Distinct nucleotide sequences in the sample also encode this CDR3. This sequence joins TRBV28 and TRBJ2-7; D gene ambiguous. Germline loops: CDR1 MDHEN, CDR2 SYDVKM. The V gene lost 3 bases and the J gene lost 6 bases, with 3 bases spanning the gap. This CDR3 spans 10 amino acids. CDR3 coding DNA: TGTGCCAGCAGTTTGGGCGAGCAGTACTTC. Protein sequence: CASSLGEQYF.

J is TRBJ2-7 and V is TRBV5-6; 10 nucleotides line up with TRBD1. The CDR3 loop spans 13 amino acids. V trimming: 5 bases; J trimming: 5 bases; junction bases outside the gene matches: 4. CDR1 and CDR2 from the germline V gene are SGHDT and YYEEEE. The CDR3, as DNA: TGTGCCAGCAGAGGGGACAGGGGAGACGAGCAGTACTTC. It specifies CASRGDRGDEQYF. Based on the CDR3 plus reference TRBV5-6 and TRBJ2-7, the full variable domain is DAGVTQSPTHLIKTRGQQVTLRCSPKSGHDTVSWYQQALGQGPQFIFQYYEEEERQRGNFPDRFSGHQFPNYSSELNVNALLLGDSALYLCASRGDRGDEQYFGPGTRLTVT.